Included here is one TCR beta chain sequence, with context. Antigen specificity is unknown. The authors sequenced TCR beta from blood CD8+ and CD4+ T cells. The data were obtained in a study of CD8 T cells in Susac syndrome. Germline V gene lookup returns CDR1 SQVTM and CDR2 ANQGSEA. The CDR3 consists of 12 residues. The ends were cut back, 7 bases at V and 1 base at J, with 10 bases in the middle. The RNA input was roughly 0.45 to 1 ug, and it was reverse transcribed with random hexamers. TCRdb re-analysed the immunoSEQ multiplex PCR reads in MiXCR, keeping a single row per CDR3 protein. The sample includes some 150,000 distinct CDR3 sequences, nearly 97% of them seen just once. Study findings and constraints: The authors acknowledged that the study's TCR sequencing and HLA analysis involved relatively few individuals.

Input material: CD8+ T cells from PBMCs. This sequence was found in a human donor with multiple sclerosis. The chain is built from TRBV29-1 and TRBJ1-1; D is possibly TRBD1 (6 bases). CDR3 residues: CSATGPNTEAFF. The CDR3 DNA reads as TGCAGCGCCACAGGGCCGAACACTGAAGCTTTCTTT.